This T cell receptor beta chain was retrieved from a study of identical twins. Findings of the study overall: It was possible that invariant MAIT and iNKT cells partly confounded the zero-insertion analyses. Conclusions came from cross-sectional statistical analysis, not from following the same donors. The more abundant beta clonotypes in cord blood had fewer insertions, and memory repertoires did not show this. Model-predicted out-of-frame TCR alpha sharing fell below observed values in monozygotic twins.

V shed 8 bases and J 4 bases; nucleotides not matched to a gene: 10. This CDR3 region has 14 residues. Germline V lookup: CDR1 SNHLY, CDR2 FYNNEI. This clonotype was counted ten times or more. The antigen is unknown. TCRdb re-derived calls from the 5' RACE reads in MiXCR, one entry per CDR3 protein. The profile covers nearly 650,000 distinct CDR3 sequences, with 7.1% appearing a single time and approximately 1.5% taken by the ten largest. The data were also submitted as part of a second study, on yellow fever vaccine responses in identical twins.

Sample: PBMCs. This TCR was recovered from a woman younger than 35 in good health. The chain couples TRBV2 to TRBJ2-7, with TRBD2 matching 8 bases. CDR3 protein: CASLPGGPLYEQYF. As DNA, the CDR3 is TGTGCCAGCCTTCCGGGAGGGCCTCTATACGAGCAGTACTTC.